The entry below gives a single T cell receptor beta chain sequence along with its context. Which antigen it targets is not known. One base away there is no much larger clone; base qualities are not given. The record originates from a study of shared clonotypes between healthy human individuals (dated by TCRdb to the early 2020s). With regard to the full study: The cohort included a few men and a couple of women between 18 and 49 years of age. To estimate repertoire size and how much clonotype sharing occurs between individuals, the study deeply sequenced the blood TCR repertoires of 4 to 6 healthy adults. Each donor's leukapheresis produced roughly between about 0.85 and 10 billion PBMCs. For each donor, three plates each were used for CD4 naive and CD4 memory, two plates were used for CD8 naive, and one plate was used for CD8 memory. Different laboratories and diverse techniques were used to prepare libraries and sequence TCR repertoires, to increase sequencing depth and limit assay-specific biases.

Counted from cysteine to phenylalanine, this CDR3 has 15 amino acids. The only DNA kept is the CDR3, 45 bases in frame from the first base. Trimming costs V 3 bases and J 5 bases, and their ends lie 15 bases apart. CDR1 and CDR2, looked up from the germline V gene, are SGHDT and YYEEEE. Beyond this particular receptor, the publication reports: Even with the large sequencing depth, rarefaction of the sorted-subset datasets indicated that sequencing was incomplete. Naive subsets generally had larger estimated clonotype richness than memory subsets. The genetic and exposure-history diversity represented was limited by the small number of donors. Higher generation probabilities were observed for clonotypes shared by all four sorted-subset donors than for non-shared clonotypes. When a handful of donors were compared, the shared fraction of clonotypes was 5% to 6.5% for naive CD4, around 3.6% for naive CD8, roughly 2.3% for memory CD4, and around 0.37% for memory CD8. Pairwise subsampling indicated that sequencing depth was expected to affect the degree of clonotype sharing among donors. Only blood was sampled, and tissue TCR repertoires likely differ from those in blood.

Using the deep immunoSEQ assay, multiplex PCR amplified TCR CDR3 regions from genomic DNA. Genomic DNA extracted from each cell subset was distributed evenly over all wells of several immunoSEQ 96-well plates, and each plate served as one replicate. For sorted subsets, roughly 200 ng genomic DNA, equal to tens of thousands of T cell genomes, was loaded into each replicate PCR. Purified libraries were quantified with a Qubit 3.0 fluorometer, sized on a Bioanalyzer 2100, and re-quantified with the KAPA Library Quantification kit. Every immunoSEQ 96-well plate was sequenced on a separate single-read 150-cycle Illumina NextSeq 550 flow cell. In the paper's pipeline: Because only junctional sequences without quality scores were contained in the immunoSEQ output, filtering matching that applied to full-length reads could not be performed. To assign V/J genes and CDR3, sequences were annotated against IMGT germline references using PyIR, a Python wrapper for IgBLAST v1.9. Reads were filtered out if the reads had weak V/J assignments (E-value above 1e-6), no CDR3, stop codons, out-of-frame junctions, or ambiguous translated residues. V3J clonotypes were defined by identical inferred V gene, J gene, and CDR3 amino acid sequence. Percentage overlap between repertoires was calculated by dividing the number of shared unique clonotypes by the size of the smaller repertoire. RTK rarefaction, the Chao1 estimator, and Recon v2.1 estimates of unobserved clonotypes were used to assess repertoire richness. Generation probabilities for all TCRbeta clonotypes obtained by the gDNA method from several donors were computed using OLGA. The clones in this table, taken by TCRdb from immuneACCESS, are in-frame only. Not every clone is retained; where verified, under half of the shortfall comes from an unresolved V gene, and the cause of the rest is unknown. V and J calls and clone size come straight from that table; D and trimming were deduced from the DNA. This sample lists 300,000 to 400,000 clones; about 74% were detected once. 10% of the sample belongs to the ten largest clones.

The donors were healthy, HIV-negative adults with no recently reported acute infections or vaccinations. Every donor was a Caucasian adult living in Nashville, Tennessee, USA. CD4+ T cells were enriched by magnetic negative selection, after which naive cells were positively selected on CD45RA and the negative fraction was taken as the memory subset. Blood was obtained by leukapheresis, after which PBMCs were separated by Ficoll-Histopaque density gradient centrifugation and cryopreserved in liquid nitrogen vapor phase. Analytical flow cytometry was used to check the purity and quantity of each magnetically sorted T cell population. Each sorted fraction had its genomic DNA isolated and then quantified by UV absorbance on a Nanodrop 2000c.

The receptor chain draws on TRBV5-6 and TRBJ2-1; the D gene is perhaps TRBD1 or TRBD2, as each covers 5 bases. The sample comprised memory CD4+ T cells sorted from blood. According to the study, the label for this sample's cell subset or site signals: CD45RA-negative fraction. This receptor was obtained from a man aged 25 to 45 in good health. The CDR3 amino acid sequence is: CASSSLGRIHNEQFF. The nucleotide sequence is TGTGCCAGCAGCTCCCTGGGACGGATCCACAATGAGCAGTTCTTC.